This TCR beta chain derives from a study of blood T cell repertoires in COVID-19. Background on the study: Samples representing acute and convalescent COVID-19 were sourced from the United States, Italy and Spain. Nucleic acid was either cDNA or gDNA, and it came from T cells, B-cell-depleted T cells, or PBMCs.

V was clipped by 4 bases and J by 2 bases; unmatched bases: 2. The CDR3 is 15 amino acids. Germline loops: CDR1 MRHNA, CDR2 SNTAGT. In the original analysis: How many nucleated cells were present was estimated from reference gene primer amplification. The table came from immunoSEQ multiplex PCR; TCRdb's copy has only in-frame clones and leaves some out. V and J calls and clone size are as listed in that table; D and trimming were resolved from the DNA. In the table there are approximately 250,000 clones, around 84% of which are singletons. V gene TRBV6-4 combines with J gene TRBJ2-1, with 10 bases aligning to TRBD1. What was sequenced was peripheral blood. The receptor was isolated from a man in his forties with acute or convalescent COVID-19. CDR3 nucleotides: TGTGCCAGCAGTGCGACAGGGGGCGCCTACAATGAGCAGTTCTTC. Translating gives CASSATGGAYNEQFF.